This entry features one T cell receptor (beta chain) sequence. The data were obtained in a study of control samples from healthy donors and cancer patients. The table came from immunoSEQ multiplex PCR; TCRdb's copy has only in-frame clones and leaves some out. The data show about 12,000 clones, 85% to 95% seen once. Germline CDR1 LNHDA, CDR2 SQIVND (reference sequence). The ends were cut back, 7 bases at V and 3 bases at J, with 18 bases in the middle. The CDR3 spans 15 residues. The rearrangement joins TRBV19 to TRBJ1-2, with a weak D call TRBD1 (5 bases). This TCR was sampled from a man aged 80 or over with lung cancer. Specimen: PBMCs. CDR3 protein: CASIPGAGKDYGYTF. CDR3 bases: TGTGCCAGTATCCCCGGGGCAGGGAAGGACTATGGCTACACCTTC.